The sequence of this TCR beta chain was determined in a study of early T cells in non-severe SARS-CoV-2 infection. Individual cDNA molecules received unique molecular identifiers during library preparation. TCRdb recomputed calls from the 5' RACE reads with MiXCR, one row per CDR3 protein. The sample yields 85,000 to 100,000 distinct CDR3 sequences, 9.5% to 12% seen once. The CDR3 runs 14 residues. V lost 6 bases and J lost 5, with 16 bases in between. Germline V gene data show CDR1 as KGHSH and CDR2 as LQKENI. This clonotype was recorded many times. The chain carries TRBV18 and TRBJ1-1; tentatively, D is TRBD1 (5 bases). Sequencing was performed on whole blood. The source of this sequence is an adult who was a healthcare worker with PCR-confirmed SARS-CoV-2 infection or an uninfected control (not recorded which). CDR3 loop: CASSVTGGPTEAFF. CDR3 bases: TGTGCCAGCTCGGTAACAGGCGGCCCTACTGAAGCTTTCTTT.